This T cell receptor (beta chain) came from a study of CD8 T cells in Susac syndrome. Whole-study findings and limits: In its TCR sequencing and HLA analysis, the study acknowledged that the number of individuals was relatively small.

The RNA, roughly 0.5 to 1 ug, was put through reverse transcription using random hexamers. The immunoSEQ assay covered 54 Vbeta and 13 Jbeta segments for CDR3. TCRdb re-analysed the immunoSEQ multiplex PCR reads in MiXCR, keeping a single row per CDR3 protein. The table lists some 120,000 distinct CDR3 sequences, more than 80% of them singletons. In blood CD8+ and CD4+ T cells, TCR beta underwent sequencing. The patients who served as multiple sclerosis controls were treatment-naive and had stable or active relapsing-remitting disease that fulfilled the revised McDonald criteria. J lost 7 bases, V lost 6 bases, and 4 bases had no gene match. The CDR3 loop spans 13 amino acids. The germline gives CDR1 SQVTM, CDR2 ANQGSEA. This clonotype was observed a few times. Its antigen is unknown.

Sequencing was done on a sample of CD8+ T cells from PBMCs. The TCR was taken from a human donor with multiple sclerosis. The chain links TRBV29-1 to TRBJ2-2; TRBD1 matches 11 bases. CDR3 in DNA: TGCAGCGTCTGGACAGGGGGCGGCGGGGAGCTGTTTTTT. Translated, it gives CSVWTGGGGELFF.